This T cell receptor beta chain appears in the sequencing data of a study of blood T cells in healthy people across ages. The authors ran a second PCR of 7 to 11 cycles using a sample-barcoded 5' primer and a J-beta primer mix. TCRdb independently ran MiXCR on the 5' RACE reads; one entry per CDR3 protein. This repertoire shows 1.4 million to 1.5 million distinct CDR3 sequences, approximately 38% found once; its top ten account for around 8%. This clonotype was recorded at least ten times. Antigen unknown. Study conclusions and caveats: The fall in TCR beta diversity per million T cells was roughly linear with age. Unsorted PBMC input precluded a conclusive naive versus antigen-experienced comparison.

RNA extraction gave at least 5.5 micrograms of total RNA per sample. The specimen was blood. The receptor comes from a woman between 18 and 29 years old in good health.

CDR3 bases: TGTGCCAGCAGCCGGGGGAACACTGAAGCTTTCTTT. Translating it yields CASSRGNTEAFF. The chain couples TRBV12-3 or TRBV12-4 to TRBJ1-1; D gene uncertain. Trimming stripped 6 bases from V and 1 base from J, with 6 bases between. This CDR3 contains 12 residues.